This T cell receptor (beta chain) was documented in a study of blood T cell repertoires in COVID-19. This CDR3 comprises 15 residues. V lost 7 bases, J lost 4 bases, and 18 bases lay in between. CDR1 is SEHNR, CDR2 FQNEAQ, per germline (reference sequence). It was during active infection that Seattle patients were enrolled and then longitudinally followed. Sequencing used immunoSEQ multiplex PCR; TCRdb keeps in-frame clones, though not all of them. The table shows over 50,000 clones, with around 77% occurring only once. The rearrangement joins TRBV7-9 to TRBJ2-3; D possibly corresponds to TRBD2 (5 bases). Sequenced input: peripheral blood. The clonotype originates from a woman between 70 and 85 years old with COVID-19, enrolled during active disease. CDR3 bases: TGTGCCAGCACCAGAGAGGCGCGGGTTTCAGATACGCAGTATTTT. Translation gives CASTREARVSDTQYF.